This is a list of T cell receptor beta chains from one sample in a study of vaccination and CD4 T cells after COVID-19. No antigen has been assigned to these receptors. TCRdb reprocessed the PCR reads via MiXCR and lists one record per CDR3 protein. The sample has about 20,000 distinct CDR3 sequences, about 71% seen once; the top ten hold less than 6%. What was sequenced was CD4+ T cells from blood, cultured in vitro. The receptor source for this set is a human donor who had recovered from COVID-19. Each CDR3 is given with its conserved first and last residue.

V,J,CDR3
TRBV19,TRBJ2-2,CASSPLLHRQGANTGELFF
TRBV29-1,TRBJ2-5,CSVGMGETQYF
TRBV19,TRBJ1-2,CASSRRENYGYTF
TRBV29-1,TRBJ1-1,CSVRTRPNTEAFF
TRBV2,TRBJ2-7,CASRPGQASYEQYF
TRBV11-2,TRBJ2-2,CASSPTPDWREGVDTGELFF
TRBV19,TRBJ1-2,CASRRSRGGSGYTF
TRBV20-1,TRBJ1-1,CSASGMGTWGNTEAFF
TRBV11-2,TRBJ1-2,CASSFPGGFGYTF
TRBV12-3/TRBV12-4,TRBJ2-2,CASSLQVATGELFF
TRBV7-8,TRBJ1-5,CASSPTRVGLWAQHF
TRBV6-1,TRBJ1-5,CASSVDRSHSSNQPQHF
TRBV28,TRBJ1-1,CASSFLTEAFF
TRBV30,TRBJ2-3,CAWSVRKRGTDTQYF
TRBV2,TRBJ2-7,CASGPRQVLGGYF
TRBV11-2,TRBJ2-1,CASRGTESSYNEQFF
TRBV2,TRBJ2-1,CASSLSGNEQFF
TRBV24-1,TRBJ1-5,CATSDSGTGRNNQPQHF
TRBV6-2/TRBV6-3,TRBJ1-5,CASSSGGTSNQPQHF
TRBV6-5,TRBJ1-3,CASSYDRGNTIYF
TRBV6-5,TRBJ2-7,CASSYSKLQYF